This TCR beta chain was retrieved from a study of blood T cell repertoires in COVID-19. Study as a whole: Spain, Italy and the United States supplied samples that represented acute and convalescent COVID-19. T cells, B-cell-depleted T cells, or PBMCs provided the cDNA or gDNA that served as material.

The germline CDR1 and CDR2 sequences are SGDLS and YYNGEE. V lost 5 bases and J 0 bases, leaving 18 bases between the germline ends. This CDR3 comprises 17 residues. Per the authors' pipeline: By means of reference gene primer amplification, nucleated cell counts were estimated. The protocol was immunoSEQ multiplex PCR, while the TCRdb copy is restricted to in-frame clones and leaves out a portion. V, J and clone size derive from that table, while D and trimming were established from the DNA sequence. The table shows approximately 250,000 clones, with around four fifths occurring only once. Sequencing was performed on peripheral blood. The chain joins TRBV9 to TRBJ2-1, with D possibly matching TRBD2 (5 bases). The receptor comes from an older woman with active or convalescent COVID-19. The CDR3 bases are TGTGCCAGCAGTCGTCAATCGGGGTTCAGCTCCTACAATGAGCAGTTCTTC. This gives the protein CASSRQSGFSSYNEQFF.